This T cell receptor (beta chain) was retrieved from a study of metastatic and nonmetastatic thyroid tumors. Study background: Thyroid patients, malignant and benign, had repertoires compared across blood and tumor or nodule tissue. Study-wide results and limits: Versus benign nodules, malignant thyroid tumors reportedly had significantly higher TCR beta diversity, in blood and tumor.

In the original workflow: Building a distant-metastasis classifier for papillary thyroid cancer drew on CDR3 differences across clinicopathological groups. TCRdb reanalyzed the PCR reads with MiXCR. The V and J calls and clone size come from TCRdb's table, not from the authors' own analysis. The repertoire holds tens of thousands of clones, with about 20% as singletons. Every patient was untreated before thyroid surgery. This clone was found many times. Its antigen remains unknown. Trimming left V 1 base short and J 3 bases short, with 13 bases between. Germline lookup yields CDR1 SGHDN and CDR2 FVKESK. CDR3 size: 16 residues.

Sequenced input: blood. This TCR came from a female donor with papillary thyroid cancer or a benign thyroid nodule (not recorded which). Some clones in this sample may be carry-over from other donors' samples. This chain links TRBV14 with TRBJ2-1; D is possibly TRBD2 (6 bases). This CDR3 reads CASSQGNGRVYNEQFF. In DNA form, the CDR3 reads TGTGCCAGCAGCCAAGGTAACGGGAGAGTCTACAATGAGCAGTTCTTC.